The 18 T cell receptor beta chains below come from one sample, sequenced in a study of neurological immune-mediated disorders (dated 2019 in TCRdb). Library generation was performed with 5' RACE. TCRdb names Illumina HiSeq 2500 as the instrument used. TCRdb reprocessed the public reads (quality trimming at Q25 with fastp, clone calling with MiXCR) and kept in-frame beta chains. Each entry is one CDR3 protein sequence, shown with its most common DNA and genes. The sample data list approximately 87,000 distinct CDR3 sequences, and 13% to 15% of these were observed just once. The leading ten clones occupy approximately 7.5% of the sample. The sample consisted of PBMCs. The origin of the receptors is a woman aged 45-60 years in good health.

This clonotype was picked up a small number of times. This clone may be a read error of a much larger clone one base away. The chain employs TRBV14 and TRBJ2-7; D unclear. Germline V lookup: CDR1 SGHDN, CDR2 FVKESK. V was pared by 3 bases and J by 3 bases, with 3 bases between. This CDR3 contains 11 residues. DNA for the CDR3: TGTGCCAGCAGCCATTACTACGAGCAGTACTTC. Protein product: CASSHYYEQYF.

This clonotype came up many times. The rearrangement joins TRBV5-1 to TRBJ2-3; D might be TRBD2 (5 bases). V was cut by 2 bases and J by 2 bases, with 21 bases left in between. CDR1 SGHRS and CDR2 YFSETQ come from the germline V gene. This CDR3 is 18 amino acids long. The CDR3 is CASSFGNSGRRFTDTQYF. The CDR3 bases are TGCGCCAGCAGCTTTGGTAACAGCGGACGCCGATTCACAGATACGCAGTATTTT. Complete variable domain (other parts from reference TRBV5-1 and TRBJ2-3): KAGVTQTPRYLIKTRGQQVTLSCSPISGHRSVSWYQQTPGQGLQFLFEYFSETQRNKGNFPGRFSGRQFSNSRSEMNVSTLELGDSALYLCASSFGNSGRRFTDTQYFGPGTRLTVL.

Ten or more counts support this clonotype. This chain uses TRBV20-1 with TRBJ2-5; 11 bases line up with TRBD2. The germline V gene encodes CDR1 DFQATT and CDR2 SNEGSKA (reference sequence). The V gene end was trimmed by 3 bases and the J gene end by 4 bases; junction bases not matched to a gene: 7. This CDR3 has 15 residues. Written as DNA, the CDR3 is TGCAGTGCTAGGGCCGGGACTAGCGGTGGAGAGACCCAGTACTTC. Translation: CSARAGTSGGETQYF.

This clonotype turned up a few times. V gene TRBV14 combines with J gene TRBJ2-5; D unresolved. Trimming took off 0 bases at V and 5 bases at J, with 7 bases between the two ends. The CDR3 totals 13 residues. Germline V gives CDR1 SGHDN, CDR2 FVKESK. The CDR3 DNA sequence: TGTGCCAGCAGCCAAGATAACGGCGAGACCCAGTACTTC. Translation gives CASSQDNGETQYF.

This clonotype occurred a few times. This chain connects TRBV28 to TRBJ1-5; D gene unclear. Trimming took off 6 bases at V and 0 bases at J, with 12 bases between the two ends. Germline-derived CDR1 and CDR2 are MDHEN and SYDVKM. The CDR3 contains 15 residues. The CDR3 coding sequence is TGTGCCAGCAGATATCCTAACCGTAGCAATCAGCCCCAGCATTTT. Translated: CASRYPNRSNQPQHF.

This clonotype was counted many times. The CDR3 nucleotides read TGCAGCGTTGTCTCTAGCACAGATACGCAGTATTTT. As protein: CSVVSSTDTQYF. The chain recombines TRBV29-1 with TRBJ2-3, with D unclear. CDR3 length: 12 residues. Germline V CDR1 and CDR2: SQVTM, ANQGSEA. Trimming shortened V by 4 bases and J by 0 bases, and 5 bases separated the two germline ends.

This clonotype was counted between two and nine times. V usage is TRBV12-3 or TRBV12-4 and J usage is TRBJ1-1; 8 nucleotides line up with TRBD1. The CDR3 runs to 15 residues. V shed 4 bases and J 1 base; nucleotides not matched to a gene: 5. CDR3 in DNA: TGTGCCAGCAGTTCGGGGGACAGGAGGAACACTGAAGCTTTCTTT. Translating it yields CASSSGDRRNTEAFF.

This clonotype was counted many times. This rearrangement joins TRBV3-1 to TRBJ1-2, with D possibly TRBD1 on 6 matching bases. V dropped 0 bases and J dropped 4 bases, with 15 bases sitting between them. The V gene's germline CDR1 is LGHDT and CDR2 YNNKEL (reference sequence). The CDR3 length is 16 residues. CDR3 loop: CASSQDLARGSYGYTF. CDR3 DNA: TGTGCCAGCAGCCAAGATTTGGCCAGGGGCTCCTATGGCTACACCTTC.

This clonotype showed up many times. The chain has TRBV5-8 and TRBJ2-2, with 7 bases that match TRBD2. Germline loops: CDR1 SGHTS, CDR2 YDEGEE. With V trimmed by 1 base and J by 2 bases, 8 bases remained unmatched. CDR3 length: 17 amino acids. As DNA, the CDR3 is TGTGCCAGCAGCTTGCTGTGGGGCGGGGGAAACACCGGGGAGCTGTTTTTT. Its translation: CASSLLWGGGNTGELFF.

This clonotype was seen at least ten times. The V gene is TRBV5-5, the J gene TRBJ1-1, with D possibly being TRBD1 (6 bases). The V gene's germline CDR1 is SGHKS and CDR2 YYEKEE (reference sequence). Trimming pared 1 base from V and 6 bases from J, leaving 13 bases between. The CDR3 loop spans 14 amino acids. The chain's CDR3 is CASSLRGAEAEAFF. In nucleotides, the CDR3 is TGTGCCAGCAGCTTGAGGGGGGCTGAGGCTGAAGCTTTCTTT.

This clonotype was seen repeatedly, ten times or more. The rearrangement uses TRBV20-1 and TRBJ1-6, with 7 bases aligning to TRBD1. Germline CDR1 DFQATT, CDR2 SNEGSKA (reference sequence). The CDR3 has 16 residues. The V and J ends lost 5 bases and 7 bases, in that order; junction bases with no gene match: 14. CDR3 nucleotides: TGCAGTGCTCGAAACCCCCGTACAGGGGTCAATTCACCCCTCCACTTT. This sequence encodes CSARNPRTGVNSPLHF.

This clonotype was counted many times. The rearrangement joins TRBV7-8 to TRBJ2-7, with D unclear. V shed 0 bases and J shed 2 bases, with 11 bases lying between them. Germline CDR1 is SGHVS and CDR2 is FQNEAQ. The CDR3 loop spans 15 amino acids. The CDR3 DNA reads TGTGCCAGCAGCTTAGCCCCGCACAATACCTACGAGCAGTACTTC. Amino acids: CASSLAPHNTYEQYF.

This clonotype was recorded a few times. The genes are TRBV7-6 and TRBJ2-7, with no clear D. The CDR3 consists of 12 residues. CDR1 SGHVS and CDR2 FNYEAQ come from the germline V gene. V was clipped by 5 bases and J by 2 bases, with 7 bases between them. The CDR3 protein is CASSQAPYEQYF. The CDR3 DNA reads TGTGCCAGCAGCCAGGCCCCCTACGAGCAGTACTTC.

The table lists this clonotype with many counts. The CDR3 nucleotides read TGTGCCAGCAGCTGGACAGAATTCTACGAGCAGTACTTC. Protein: CASSWTEFYEQYF. V gene TRBV5-5 combines with J gene TRBJ2-7, with D maybe TRBD1 (6 bases). V was clipped by 3 bases and J by 3 bases, with 10 bases between them. The CDR3 is 13 residues long. CDR1 is SGHKS and CDR2 is YYEKEE in the germline V gene (reference sequence). The full variable domain, its missing parts supplied by reference TRBV5-5 and TRBJ2-7, is DAGVTQSPTHLIKTRGQQVTLRCSPISGHKSVSWYQQVLGQGPQFIFQYYEKEERGRGNFPDRFSARQFPNYSSELNVNALLLGDSALYLCASSWTEFYEQYFGPGTRLTVT.

This clonotype was recorded many times. V is TRBV7-2 and J is TRBJ2-7; possible D gene TRBD2, 5 bases. The CDR3 extends over 16 amino acids. Germline CDR1 and CDR2: SGHTA and FQGNSA. Trimming left V 0 bases short and J 3 bases short, with 15 bases between. For the CDR3, the DNA is TGTGCCAGCAGCTTAGCGACGGGTGCGGGCGGCTACGAGCAGTACTTC. This sequence encodes CASSLATGAGGYEQYF. Complete variable domain (other parts from reference TRBV7-2 and TRBJ2-7): GAGVSQSPSNKVTEKGKDVELRCDPISGHTALYWYRQSLGQGLEFLIYFQGNSAPDKSGLPSDRFSAERTGGSVSTLTIQRTQQEDSAVYLCASSLATGAGGYEQYFGPGTRLTVT.

This clonotype came up many times. This rearrangement joins TRBV5-5 to TRBJ1-6; no clear D gene. From germline, CDR1 is SGHKS and CDR2 YYEKEE (reference sequence). The CDR3 runs to 17 residues. V was cut by 4 bases and J by 4 bases, with 18 bases left in between. The CDR3 spells CASSRRLGAEYNSPLHF. The CDR3 DNA is TGTGCCAGCAGCCGGAGGCTGGGAGCCGAGTATAATTCACCCCTCCACTTT.

By sample share, this clonotype is hyperexpanded. The chain joins TRBV12-3 or TRBV12-4 to TRBJ1-5; D uncertain. This CDR3 has 14 amino acids. The V end was cut by 7 bases, the J end by 0 bases, with 10 bases between. In DNA, the CDR3 is TGTGCCAGCACCATCAACTATAGCAATCAGCCCCAGCATTTT. Translation: CASTINYSNQPQHF.

The chain recombines TRBV28 with TRBJ1-1; 7 bases map to TRBD1. The CDR3 length is 15 residues. CDR1 is MDHEN and CDR2 is SYDVKM in the germline V gene. The ends lost 2 bases at V and 1 base at J; junction bases unmatched: 4. The CDR3 is CASSLKTGPNTEAFF. In DNA form, the CDR3 reads TGTGCCAGCAGTTTAAAGACAGGGCCGAACACTGAAGCTTTCTTT.